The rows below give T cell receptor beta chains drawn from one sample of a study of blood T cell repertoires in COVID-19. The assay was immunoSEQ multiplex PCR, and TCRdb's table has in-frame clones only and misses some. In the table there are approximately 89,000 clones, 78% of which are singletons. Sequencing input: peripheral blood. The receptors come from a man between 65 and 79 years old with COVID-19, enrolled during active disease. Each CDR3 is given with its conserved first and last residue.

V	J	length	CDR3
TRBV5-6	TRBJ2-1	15	CASSTGQGAYNEQFF
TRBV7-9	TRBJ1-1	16	CASSLRGRGWATEAFF
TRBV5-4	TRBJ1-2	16	CASSLAGGQDWRGYTF
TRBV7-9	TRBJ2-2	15	CASSLVGRITGELFF
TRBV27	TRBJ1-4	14	CASSRGQGGEKLFF
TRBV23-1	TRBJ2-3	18	CASSQPLELAGSTDTQYF
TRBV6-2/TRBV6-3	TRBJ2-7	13	CASTYVERSEQYF
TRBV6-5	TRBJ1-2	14	CASSYGAANYGYTF
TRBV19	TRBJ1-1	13	CASSIDGGTEAFF
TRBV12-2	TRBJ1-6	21	CASRQGLGTHPQRSYNSPLHF
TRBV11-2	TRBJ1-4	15	CASSLPGQGLEKLFF
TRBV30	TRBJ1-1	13	CAWNPGTNTEAFF
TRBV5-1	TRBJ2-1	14	CASSFGTAIGEQFF
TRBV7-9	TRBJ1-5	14	CASAVGQGLTPQHF
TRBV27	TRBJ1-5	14	CASSGTGGRQPQHF
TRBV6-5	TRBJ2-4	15	CASKKLAGSKNIQYF
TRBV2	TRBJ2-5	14	CASMMGLAKETQYF